The clone carrying this T cell receptor (beta chain) was observed a handful of times. Antigen: not known. This sample is part of a study of identical twins. Findings and caveats of the study: Sequences that were out-of-frame, alpha and twin-shared displayed an excess of low generation probability. Weaker excess twin sharing was seen among beta out-of-frame sequences.

Each cDNA held unique molecular identifiers, and template switching gave it a universal primer site. Each CDR3 protein gets one entry after TCRdb re-called the 5' RACE reads with MiXCR. The table includes 450,000 or so distinct CDR3 sequences, 12% to 15% detected once. Germline lookup yields CDR1 SGHTA and CDR2 FQGNSA. The CDR3 is 15 residues long. Trimming cost V 6 bases and J 2 bases; bases outside gene matches: 10. The same specimen was also included in a second study, on yellow fever vaccine responses in identical twins.

The rearrangement uses TRBV7-2 and TRBJ2-7; 7 bases match TRBD2. This sequence originates from a woman aged 18-35 years in good health. The specimen was CD4+ T cells sorted from blood. The CDR3 DNA sequence: TGTGCCAGCAGAATACAGCGGGGAGGTGCCTACGAGCAGTACTTC. Translating gives CASRIQRGGAYEQYF.